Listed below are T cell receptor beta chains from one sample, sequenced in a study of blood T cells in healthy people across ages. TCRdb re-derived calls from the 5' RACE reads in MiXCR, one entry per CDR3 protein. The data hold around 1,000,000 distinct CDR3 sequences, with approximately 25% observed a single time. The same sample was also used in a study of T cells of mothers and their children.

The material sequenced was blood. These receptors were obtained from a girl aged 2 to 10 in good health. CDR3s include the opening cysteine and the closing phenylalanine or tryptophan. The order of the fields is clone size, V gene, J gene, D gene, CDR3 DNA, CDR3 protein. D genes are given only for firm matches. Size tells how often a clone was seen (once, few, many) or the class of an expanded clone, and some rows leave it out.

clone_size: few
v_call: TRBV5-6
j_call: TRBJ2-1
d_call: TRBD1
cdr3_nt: TGTGCCAGCAGCCTTATACAGGGGGCGTCGTACAATGAGCAGTTCTTC
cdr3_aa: CASSLIQGASYNEQFF

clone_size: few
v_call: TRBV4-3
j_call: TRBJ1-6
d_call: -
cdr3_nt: TGCGCCAGCAGCCGTCGGGACTCGCTGAGCTCCTATAATTCACCCCTCCACTTT
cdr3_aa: CASSRRDSLSSYNSPLHF

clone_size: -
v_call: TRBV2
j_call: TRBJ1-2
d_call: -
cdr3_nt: TGTGCCAGCATCGGGGAGGCAGTTGGCTACACCTTC
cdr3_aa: CASIGEAVGYTF

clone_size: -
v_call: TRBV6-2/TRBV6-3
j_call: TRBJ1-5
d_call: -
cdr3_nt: TGTGCCAGCAGCCGCCTGGAGGGTGGCAATCAGCCCCAGCATTTT
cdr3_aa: CASSRLEGGNQPQHF

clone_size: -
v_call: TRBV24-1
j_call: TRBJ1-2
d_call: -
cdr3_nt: TGTGCCACCAGTGAGAGCGGCGTTAACTATGGCTACACCTTC
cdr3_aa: CATSESGVNYGYTF

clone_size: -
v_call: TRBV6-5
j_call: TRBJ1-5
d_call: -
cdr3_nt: TGTGCCAGCAAGAAAGGGTTCAATCAGCCCCAGCATTTT
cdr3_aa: CASKKGFNQPQHF

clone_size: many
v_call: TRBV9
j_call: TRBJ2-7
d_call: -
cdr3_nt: TGTGCCAGCAGCGTAGGGGCACCCTCTTCCTACGAGCAGTACTTC
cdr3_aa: CASSVGAPSSYEQYF

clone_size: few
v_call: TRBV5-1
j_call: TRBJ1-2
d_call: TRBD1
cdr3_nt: TGCGCCAGCCGCCCGGGAGACAGGGGAGGTTATGGCTACACCTTC
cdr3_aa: CASRPGDRGGYGYTF

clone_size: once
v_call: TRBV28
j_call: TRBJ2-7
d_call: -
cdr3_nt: TGTGCCAGCAGCGTGACCATTTCCTCCTACGAGCAGTACTTC
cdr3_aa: CASSVTISSYEQYF

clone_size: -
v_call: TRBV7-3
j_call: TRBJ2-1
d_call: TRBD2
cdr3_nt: TGTGCCAGCAGCTCAGGACTAGCTGCTGCTGAGCAGTTCTTC
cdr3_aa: CASSSGLAAAEQFF

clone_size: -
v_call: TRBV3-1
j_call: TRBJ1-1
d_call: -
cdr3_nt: TGTGCCAGCAGCCAAACTAGGGAGGGGGTAGGTTTCTTT
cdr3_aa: CASSQTREGVGFF

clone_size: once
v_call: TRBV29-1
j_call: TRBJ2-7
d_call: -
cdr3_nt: TGCAGCGTTGAGATTCCCGGGGGACAACCGACGACCTACGAGCAGTACTTC
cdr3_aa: CSVEIPGGQPTTYEQYF